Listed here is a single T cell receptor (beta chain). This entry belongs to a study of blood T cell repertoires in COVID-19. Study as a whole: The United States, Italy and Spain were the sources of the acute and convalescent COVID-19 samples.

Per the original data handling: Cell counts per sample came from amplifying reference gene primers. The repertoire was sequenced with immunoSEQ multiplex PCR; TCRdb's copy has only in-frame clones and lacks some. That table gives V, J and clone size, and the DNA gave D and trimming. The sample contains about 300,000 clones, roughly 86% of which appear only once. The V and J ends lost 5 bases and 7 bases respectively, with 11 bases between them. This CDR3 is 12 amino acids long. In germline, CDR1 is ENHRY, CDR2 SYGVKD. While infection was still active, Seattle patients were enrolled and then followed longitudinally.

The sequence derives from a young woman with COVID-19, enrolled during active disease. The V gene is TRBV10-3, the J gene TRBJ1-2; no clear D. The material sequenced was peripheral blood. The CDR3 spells CAISTERSGYTF. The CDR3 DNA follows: TGTGCCATCAGTACCGAACGTAGTGGCTACACCTTC.